The rows below give T cell receptor beta chains drawn from one sample of a study of blood T cells in healthy people across ages. TCRdb re-analysed the 5' RACE reads in MiXCR, keeping a single row per CDR3 protein. The table includes under 750,000 distinct CDR3 sequences, more than 45% detected once. Sequencing input: blood. Source of these receptors: a man older than 75 in good health. CDR3s leave out the opening cysteine and the closing phenylalanine or tryptophan. The D gene is left open where the match is weak.

d_call	v_call	j_call	cdr3_aa
.	TRBV11-3	TRBJ2-1	ASSQTGSNEQF
.	TRBV4-3	TRBJ2-5	ASSQEIERVQY
.	TRBV2	TRBJ2-5	ASNQRAQETQY
.	TRBV7-9	TRBJ2-5	ASSLEGEIEQY
.	TRBV3-1	TRBJ1-2	ASSGDGYGYT
TRBD1	TRBV29-1	TRBJ2-6	SVTGVPSGANVLT
TRBD2	TRBV7-8	TRBJ2-3	ASSISGAPDTQY
.	TRBV7-8	TRBJ1-5	ASSLKTYSNQPQH
.	TRBV20-1	TRBJ2-7	SAPNEAEQY
.	TRBV6-5	TRBJ1-5	ANSYSVGTVNQPQH
.	TRBV7-2	.	ASTPHRGLGVEQY
.	TRBV19	TRBJ2-1	ATEGSGVSGEQF
TRBD2	TRBV6-2/TRBV6-3	TRBJ2-3	ASSSRRAGVTDTQY
TRBD1	TRBV27	TRBJ1-2	ASSLGGQLYGYT
.	TRBV12-3/TRBV12-4	TRBJ1-1	ATSWVSNTEAF
.	TRBV11-2	TRBJ2-5	ASSRASSLQETQY
TRBD1	TRBV7-2	TRBJ1-2	ASSQGTVNYGYT
.	TRBV4-1	TRBJ1-5	ASSPADGPQH
TRBD2	TRBV7-9	TRBJ2-7	ASSPPLAGPYEQY
TRBD1	TRBV6-5	TRBJ1-5	ASSPRTGLGNQPQH
TRBD2	TRBV6-1	TRBJ2-7	ASRPPGHGQREVYEQY
TRBD2	TRBV28	TRBJ2-3	ASSQTSVSTDTQY
.	TRBV29-1	TRBJ1-4	SVAGTPGANEKLF
TRBD1	TRBV7-2	TRBJ1-1	ASSYQGAATEAF
.	TRBV20-1	TRBJ1-2	SVSGGQGYGYT
.	TRBV6-2/TRBV6-3	TRBJ2-7	ASRDSGSSYEQY
.	TRBV12-3/TRBV12-4	.	ASSPATAFYEQY
.	TRBV4-3	TRBJ2-7	ASSLAENYEQY
.	TRBV20-1	TRBJ2-3	SEGTQITDTQY
.	TRBV2	TRBJ2-6	ATKKGTLTSGANVLT
.	TRBV7-2	TRBJ2-1	ASQMSPVNEQF
.	TRBV25-1	TRBJ2-5	ASSQPTGAQETQY
TRBD2	TRBV7-9	TRBJ2-1	ASSSGLGLAGGKSYNEQF
TRBD2	TRBV2	TRBJ2-2	ASSDQRGGPMAGELF
.	TRBV7-2	TRBJ2-3	ASSLGGSLNTDTQY
.	TRBV2	TRBJ2-7	ASSMSYEQY
TRBD1	TRBV7-2	TRBJ1-5	ASRSTGDQPQH
TRBD2	TRBV24-1	TRBJ2-3	ATSEPSGCDTQY
TRBD2	TRBV6-2/TRBV6-3	TRBJ2-3	ASPGTSGHGDTQY
.	TRBV12-3/TRBV12-4	TRBJ1-2	ASSLVGKAGYT
.	TRBV3-1	TRBJ2-7	ASSQLVSSYEQY
.	TRBV6-5	TRBJ2-7	ASSSPNGRGY
TRBD2	TRBV29-1	TRBJ2-1	SVSRLAVYNEQF
.	TRBV29-1	TRBJ2-6	SVTAGDPSGANVLT
TRBD1	TRBV12-5	TRBJ1-2	ASGSDRAFGYT
TRBD2	TRBV20-1	TRBJ2-7	SATTSGGPSGAYEQY
.	TRBV20-1	TRBJ2-3	SARVVPGGGTDTQY
TRBD2	TRBV29-1	TRBJ2-7	SVPRGGSGNYEQY
TRBD2	TRBV15	TRBJ2-3	ATSRDLAGVGDTQY
.	TRBV6-2/TRBV6-3	TRBJ2-7	ASIPRGPYEQY
.	TRBV30	TRBJ2-1	AWSIAMRSYNEQF
TRBD2	TRBV30	TRBJ2-1	CWGGFLGEQF
TRBD2	TRBV3-1	TRBJ2-7	ASSQGVASGSYEQY
.	TRBV29-1	TRBJ2-7	SVDRGSHEQY
TRBD1	TRBV10-3	TRBJ2-1	AVGTGEEIDEQF
.	TRBV25-1	.	ASSTSRGGSGYEQY
.	TRBV12-5	TRBJ2-3	ASGLGQVGADTQY